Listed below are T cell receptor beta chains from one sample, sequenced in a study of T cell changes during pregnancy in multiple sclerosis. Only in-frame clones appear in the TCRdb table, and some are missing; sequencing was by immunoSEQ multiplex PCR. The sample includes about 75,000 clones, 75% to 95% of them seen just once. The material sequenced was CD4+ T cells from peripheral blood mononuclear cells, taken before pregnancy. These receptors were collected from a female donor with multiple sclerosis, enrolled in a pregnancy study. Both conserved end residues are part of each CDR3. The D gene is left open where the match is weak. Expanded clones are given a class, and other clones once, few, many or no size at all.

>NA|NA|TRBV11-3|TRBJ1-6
CASSLDGAYNSPLHF
TGTGCCAGCAGCTTAGACGGGGCCTATAATTCACCCCTCCACTTT
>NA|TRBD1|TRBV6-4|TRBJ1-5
CASSDLKVLGQEYNQPQHF
TGTGCCAGCAGTGACTTAAAAGTTTTAGGACAGGAGTACAATCAGCCCCAGCATTTT
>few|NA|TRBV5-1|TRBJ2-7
CASSFSGVEQYF
TGCGCCAGCAGCTTCTCAGGGGTCGAGCAGTACTTC
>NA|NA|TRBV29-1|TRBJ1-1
CSVVPGHLNTEAFF
TGCAGCGTGGTTCCGGGACACCTGAACACTGAAGCTTTCTTT
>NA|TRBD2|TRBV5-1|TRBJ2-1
CASSLIAGGPDEQFF
TGCGCCAGCAGCTTGATAGCGGGGGGGCCGGATGAGCAGTTCTTC
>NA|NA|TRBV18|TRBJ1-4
CASSPVTGYDEKLFF
TGTGCCAGCTCACCGGTTACAGGGTACGATGAAAAACTGTTTTTT
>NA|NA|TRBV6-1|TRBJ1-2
CASTPGLNYGYTF
TGTGCCAGCACCCCAGGGTTAAACTATGGCTACACCTTC
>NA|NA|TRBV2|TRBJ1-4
CASRRRGNEKLFF
TGTGCCAGTAGGAGGAGGGGCAATGAAAAACTGTTTTTT
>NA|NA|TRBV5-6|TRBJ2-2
CASSLGGSSGLTGELFF
TGTGCCAGCAGCTTGGGAGGGTCAAGCGGACTAACCGGGGAGCTGTTTTTT
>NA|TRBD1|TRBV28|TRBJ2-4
CASSYSWDREAKNIQYF
TGTGCCAGCAGTTACTCCTGGGACAGGGAGGCCAAAAACATTCAGTACTTC